A selection of T cell receptor beta chains follows, all from one sample in a study of T cells in Graves' hyperthyroidism and ophthalmopathy. TCRdb reprocessed the multiplex PCR reads with MiXCR, giving one entry per CDR3 protein. Here the sample spans approximately 720,000 distinct CDR3 sequences, around 20% being singletons. The sample was blood. Every receptor here comes from a woman aged 50 to 60 with Graves' hyperthyroidism that later progressed to Graves' ophthalmopathy. Each CDR3 is given with its conserved first and last residue. Fields, in order: D gene, clone size, J gene, V gene, CDR3 DNA, CDR3 protein. The D gene is left open where the match is weak. The listing skips clone size in some rows; elsewhere it reads once, few, many or a size class.

>.|.|TRBJ2-2|TRBV13
TGTGCCAGCAGCTTATTGATCAGGACTTACACCGGGGAGCTGTTTTTT
CASSLLIRTYTGELFF
>.|many|TRBJ2-5|TRBV11-2
TGTGCCAGCAGCTTAATCCAGCCCCAAGAGACCCAGTACTTC
CASSLIQPQETQYF
>.|few|TRBJ1-5|TRBV18
TGTGCCAGCTCACCACCTAGGGTGGGGGGGCTCCCTCAGCCCCAGCATTTT
CASSPPRVGGLPQPQHF
>.|.|TRBJ1-1|TRBV5-4
TGTGCCAGCAGCTTGTCCAGAGTCATGAACACTGAAGCTTTCTTT
CASSLSRVMNTEAFF
>TRBD2|many|TRBJ2-3|TRBV20-1
TGCAGTGCCTCGGGACTAGCAGAAAACACAGATACGCAGTATTTT
CSASGLAENTDTQYF
>.|.|TRBJ1-2|TRBV4-1
TGCGCCAGCACCTTAGCAGGGGATGACGGCTACACCTTC
CASTLAGDDGYTF
>.|many|TRBJ1-2|TRBV5-1
TGCGCCAGCAGCTTGGCCACGTATGGCTACACCTTC
CASSLATYGYTF
>.|.|TRBJ2-2|TRBV27
TGTGCCAGCAGTGATGCGACCGCCGGGACCGAGCGCGGGGAGCTGTTTTTT
CASSDATAGTERGELFF
>.|many|TRBJ2-5|TRBV7-9
TGTGCCAGCAGCTCCGGGGGCTCCTCCGGGACCCAGTACTTC
CASSSGGSSGTQYF
>.|many|TRBJ1-1|TRBV20-1
TGCAGTGCCCCGGCGGGGAACACTGAAGCTTTCTTT
CSAPAGNTEAFF
>TRBD1|.|TRBJ1-6|TRBV3-1
TGTGCCAGCAGTCCACAGGGGGCAAAGGGTTCACCCCTCCACTTT
CASSPQGAKGSPLHF
>TRBD1|.|TRBJ2-5|TRBV2
TGTGCCAGCAGTGATGTAGGGGGCGCCGAGGAGACCCAGTACTTC
CASSDVGGAEETQYF
>.|.|TRBJ2-7|TRBV29-1
TGCAGCGTTGAGATAGGGGGCTACGAGCAGTACTTC
CSVEIGGYEQYF
>.|few|TRBJ1-1|TRBV18
TGTGCCAGCTCATCAGGGGTTGACACTGAAGCTTTCTTT
CASSSGVDTEAFF
>.|.|TRBJ1-6|TRBV10-3
TGTGCCATCAGGTTATCGGAAGATTCACCCCTCCACTTT
CAIRLSEDSPLHF
>TRBD1|.|TRBJ1-1|TRBV12-3/TRBV12-4
TGTGCCAGCAGTTGGGGACAGGGAACAACCCAGGGGGCTTTCTTT
CASSWGQGTTQGAFF
>TRBD1|once|TRBJ1-5|TRBV12-3/TRBV12-4
TGTGCCAGCAGTTATCGGACAGGGGGCGTTAGCAATCAGCCCCGGCATTTT
CASSYRTGGVSNQPRHF
>TRBD2|.|TRBJ2-7|TRBV5-1
TGCGCCAGCAGCCTAGGACTAGCGGGAGTTAATCTCCCCTTCGAGCAGTACTTC
CASSLGLAGVNLPFEQYF
>.|few|TRBJ2-1|TRBV20-1
TGCAGTGCTAGATGGACAGACTACAATGAGCAGTTCTTC
CSARWTDYNEQFF
>TRBD1|many|TRBJ1-1|TRBV3-1
TGTGCCAGCAGGCCCGGACAGGGGAGCACTGAAGCTTTCTTT
CASRPGQGSTEAFF
>.|.|TRBJ2-7|TRBV6-1
TGTGCCAGCAGCCGCCCCTCGCGGGGAGACCCCTACGAGCAGTACTTC
CASSRPSRGDPYEQYF
>TRBD2|few|TRBJ2-7|TRBV29-1
TGCAGCGCCGGCGGGGGGACTAGCGATTACGAGCAGTACTTC
CSAGGGTSDYEQYF
>.|.|TRBJ1-5|TRBV29-1
TGCAGCGTTCTCACAGGGTATAATCAGCCCCAGCATTTT
CSVLTGYNQPQHF
>.|many|TRBJ1-2|TRBV12-5
TGTGCTAGTGGTGGGACGATCGGGGGCTACACCTTC
CASGGTIGGYTF
>TRBD1|many|TRBJ2-5|TRBV6-1
TGTGCCAGCAGTTCCGGACAGGGAGGCGAGACCCAGTACTTC
CASSSGQGGETQYF
>TRBD1|.|TRBJ2-7|TRBV28
TGTGCCAGCAGTTTTCACAGGGGGCTCTACGAGCAGTACTTC
CASSFHRGLYEQYF
>.|.|TRBJ1-1|TRBV24-1
TGTGCCACCAGTGATTTGCAGCGTCTAGGGGGAATGAACACTGAAGCTTTCTTT
CATSDLQRLGGMNTEAFF
>TRBD2|.|TRBJ2-2|TRBV19
TGTGCCAGTAGGGGCATAGCGGGGGGCCTCACCGGGGAGCTGTTTTTT
CASRGIAGGLTGELFF
>.|.|TRBJ2-7|TRBV5-6
TGTGCCAGCAGCTTCCCGACATCCTCGCACTACGAGCAGTACTTC
CASSFPTSSHYEQYF
>TRBD2|many|TRBJ2-5|TRBV7-9
TGTGCCAGCAGCTTGCCGGGACTCGGGGGGGAGACCCAGTACTTC
CASSLPGLGGETQYF
>.|many|TRBJ2-5|TRBV14
TGTGCCAGCAGCCAAGAAGCCCACAGGACCCAGTACTTC
CASSQEAHRTQYF
>TRBD1|few|TRBJ1-2|TRBV19
TGTGCCAGTAGTATCGGTGGGACAGTGAGGTACTATGGCTACACCTTC
CASSIGGTVRYYGYTF
>.|many|TRBJ2-2|TRBV7-2
TGTGCCAGCAGCTCTCGGGACTTTAACACCGGGGAGCTGTTTTTT
CASSSRDFNTGELFF
>.|.|TRBJ1-1|TRBV10-3
TGTGCCATCAGTGAAGCTAAAGGGAACACTGAAGCTTTCTTT
CAISEAKGNTEAFF
>.|.|TRBJ2-4|TRBV2
TGTGCCAGCAGTGTCAAGAGGGAGCTAGCCAAAAACATTCAGTACTTC
CASSVKRELAKNIQYF
>.|many|TRBJ1-5|TRBV6-5
TGTGCCAGCAGTTACACGGGCGGGACAAATCAGCCCCAGCATTTT
CASSYTGGTNQPQHF
>TRBD2|many|TRBJ2-3|TRBV15
TGTGCCACCAGCAGATCGGGGACTAGCGGGGGCACAGATACGCAGTATTTT
CATSRSGTSGGTDTQYF
>.|many|TRBJ2-1|TRBV10-2
TGCGCCAGCAGTGAAGACCCACGCTCCTACAATGAGCAGTTCTTC
CASSEDPRSYNEQFF
>.|few|TRBJ1-3|TRBV6-1
TGTGCCAGCAGCAACGGGGTCGGCGGAAACACCATATATTTT
CASSNGVGGNTIYF
>.|.|TRBJ2-5|TRBV5-8
TGTGCCAGCAGCTTGGGGCAGCGGCCCGCAATTTTTCGAGAGACCCAGTACTTC
CASSLGQRPAIFRETQYF
>.|once|TRBJ2-7|TRBV6-5
TGTGCCAGCAGTTATTCCCGAAGCTATTCCTACGAGCAGTACTTC
CASSYSRSYSYEQYF
>.|many|TRBJ2-7|TRBV3-1
TGTGCCAGCAGCCGCAGGGATACCTACGAGCAGTACTTC
CASSRRDTYEQYF
>TRBD1|few|TRBJ1-2|TRBV19
TGTGCCAGTAGTATCACCGGGACAGGGCCGAGTGGCTACACCTTC
CASSITGTGPSGYTF
>.|.|TRBJ2-2|TRBV10-1
TGCGCCAGCAGTGAGTTTGGTCCCACCGGGGAGCTGTTTTTT
CASSEFGPTGELFF
>TRBD1|.|TRBJ1-1|TRBV15
TGTGCCACCAGCAGAGGACAGGGGACTTCGAACACTGAAGCTTTCTTT
CATSRGQGTSNTEAFF